This T cell receptor beta chain was recovered during a study of identical twins. This clonotype was counted between two and nine times. TCRdb independently ran MiXCR on the 5' RACE reads; one entry per CDR3 protein. The data contain just over 500,000 distinct CDR3 sequences, approximately 22% of them singletons. V lost 6 bases to trimming and J lost 2 bases, with 13 bases between them. The CDR3 totals 14 residues. The germline gives CDR1 KGHSH, CDR2 LQKENI. These records were also assigned to another study, of T cells expressing NK-cell markers.

The source material was CD4+ T cells sorted from blood. This sequence originates from a woman aged 18-29 years in good health. V and J are TRBV18 and TRBJ2-5; the D gene could be TRBD1 or TRBD2 (6 bases each). Here the CDR3 DNA reads TGTGCCAGCTCCGCCGGGGGCAGTCAAGAGACCCAGTACTTC. Residues: CASSAGGSQETQYF.